This TCR beta chain came from a study of blood T cell repertoires in COVID-19. The method was immunoSEQ multiplex PCR; TCRdb's version includes in-frame clones alone and lacks a portion of them. The sample shows 200,000 to 250,000 clones, less than 85% of them seen only once. With V trimmed by 5 bases and J by 10 bases, 9 bases remained unmatched. CDR3 length: 13 amino acids. Germline assignment: CDR1 SEHNR and CDR2 FQNEAQ (reference sequence). This clone turned up a few times. Material: peripheral blood. The J gene is TRBJ1-2, the V gene TRBV7-9; 8 nucleotides align to TRBD1. The receptor was derived from a woman between 70 and 85 years old with acute or convalescent COVID-19. The CDR3 here is CASSRDRGLFYTF. CDR3 bases: TGTGCCAGCAGCAGAGACAGGGGTCTTTTCTACACCTTC.